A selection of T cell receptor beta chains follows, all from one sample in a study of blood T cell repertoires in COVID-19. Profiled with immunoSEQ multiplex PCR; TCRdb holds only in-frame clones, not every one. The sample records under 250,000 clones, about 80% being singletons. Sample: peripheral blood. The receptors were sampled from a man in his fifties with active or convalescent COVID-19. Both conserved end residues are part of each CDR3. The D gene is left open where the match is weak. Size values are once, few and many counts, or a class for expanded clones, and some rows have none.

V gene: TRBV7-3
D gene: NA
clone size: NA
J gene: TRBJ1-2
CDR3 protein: CASSLSIGQGHDGYTF
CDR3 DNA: TGTGCCAGCAGCTTAAGCATTGGGCAGGGCCACGATGGCTACACCTTC

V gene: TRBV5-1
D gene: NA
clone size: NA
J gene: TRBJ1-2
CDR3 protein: CASSLKTDDYGYTF
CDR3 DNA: TGCGCCAGCAGCTTAAAGACAGACGACTATGGCTACACCTTC

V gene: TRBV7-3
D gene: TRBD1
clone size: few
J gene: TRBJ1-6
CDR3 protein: CASSQTGGPLHF
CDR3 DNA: TGTGCCAGCAGCCAGACAGGGGGACCCCTCCACTTT

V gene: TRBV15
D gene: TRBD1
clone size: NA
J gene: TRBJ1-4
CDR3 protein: CATSRVTGGDPNEKLFF
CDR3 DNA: TGTGCCACCAGCAGAGTCACAGGGGGCGACCCTAATGAAAAACTGTTTTTT

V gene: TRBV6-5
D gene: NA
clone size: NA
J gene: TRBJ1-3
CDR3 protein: CASSYDSSGNTIYF
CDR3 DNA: TGTGCCAGCAGTTACGACAGCTCTGGAAACACCATATATTTT

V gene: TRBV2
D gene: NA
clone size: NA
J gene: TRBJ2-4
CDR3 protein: CASSEVRRGNIQYF
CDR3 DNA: TGTGCCAGCAGTGAAGTACGTAGGGGGAACATTCAGTACTTC

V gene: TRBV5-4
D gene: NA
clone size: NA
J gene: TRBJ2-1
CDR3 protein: CASSLGGVTYNEQFF
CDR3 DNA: TGTGCCAGCAGCTTGGGGGGGGTCACCTACAATGAGCAGTTCTTC

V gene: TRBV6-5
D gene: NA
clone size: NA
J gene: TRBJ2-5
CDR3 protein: CASSYDGGPRKTQYF
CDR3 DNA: TGTGCCAGCAGTTACGACGGGGGGCCGAGAAAGACCCAGTACTTC

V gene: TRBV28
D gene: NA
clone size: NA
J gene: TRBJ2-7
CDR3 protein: CASSLGGYEQYF
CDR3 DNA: TGTGCCAGCAGTTTGGGGGGCTACGAGCAGTACTTC

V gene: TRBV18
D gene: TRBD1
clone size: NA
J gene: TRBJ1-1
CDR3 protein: CASSPLPGQGDTEAFF
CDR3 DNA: TGTGCCAGCTCACCCTTACCGGGACAGGGAGACACTGAAGCTTTCTTT

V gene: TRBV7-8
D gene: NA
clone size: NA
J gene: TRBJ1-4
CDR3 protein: CASSFGFAGKLFF
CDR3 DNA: TGTGCCAGCAGCTTCGGGTTTGCTGGGAAACTGTTTTTT

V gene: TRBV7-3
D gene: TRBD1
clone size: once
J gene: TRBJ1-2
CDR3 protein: CASSLVGTGDYGYTF
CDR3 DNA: TGTGCCAGCAGCTTAGTTGGGACAGGGGACTATGGCTACACCTTC

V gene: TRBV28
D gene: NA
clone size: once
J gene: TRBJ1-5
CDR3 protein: CASSLVPGMKGQPQHF
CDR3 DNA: TGTGCCAGCAGTTTGGTCCCAGGGATGAAGGGGCAGCCCCAGCATTTT

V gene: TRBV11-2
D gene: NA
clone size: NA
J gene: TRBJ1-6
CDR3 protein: CASSRDSASPLHF
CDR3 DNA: TGTGCCAGCAGCCGAGACTCTGCCTCACCCCTCCACTTT

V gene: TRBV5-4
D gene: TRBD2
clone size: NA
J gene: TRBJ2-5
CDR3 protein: CASSLKSGGARETQYF
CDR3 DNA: TGTGCCAGCAGCTTGAAGAGCGGGGGGGCGCGAGAGACCCAGTACTTC

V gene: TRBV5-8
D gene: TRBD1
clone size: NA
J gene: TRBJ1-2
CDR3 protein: CASSEGTALKSYTF
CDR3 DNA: TGTGCCAGCAGCGAAGGGACAGCTCTAAAAAGCTACACCTTC

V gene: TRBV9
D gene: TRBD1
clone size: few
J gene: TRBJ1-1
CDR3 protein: CASSRGQMNTEAFF
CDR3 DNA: TGTGCCAGCAGCAGGGGACAGATGAACACTGAAGCTTTCTTT

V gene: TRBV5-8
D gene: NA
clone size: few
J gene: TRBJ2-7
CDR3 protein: CASSWSSYEQYF
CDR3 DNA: TGTGCCAGCAGCTGGAGCTCCTACGAGCAGTACTTC

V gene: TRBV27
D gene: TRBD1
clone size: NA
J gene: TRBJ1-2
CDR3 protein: CASSPRTGWGYGYTF
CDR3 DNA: TGTGCCAGCAGTCCCCGGACAGGGTGGGGCTATGGCTACACCTTC

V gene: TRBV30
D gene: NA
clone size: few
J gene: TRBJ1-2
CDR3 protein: CAWTRSRVSTYGYTF
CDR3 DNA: TGTGCCTGGACGCGGAGCAGGGTGTCGACCTATGGCTACACCTTC

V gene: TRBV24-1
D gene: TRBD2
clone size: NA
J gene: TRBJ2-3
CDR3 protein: CATSGPLAGGTDTQYF
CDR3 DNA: TGTGCCACCAGTGGCCCCCTAGCGGGGGGCACAGATACGCAGTATTTT

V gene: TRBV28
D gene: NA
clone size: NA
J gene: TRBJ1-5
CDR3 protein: CASSPEDNPWGDQPQHF
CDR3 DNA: TGTGCCAGCAGTCCCGAGGACAACCCGTGGGGGGATCAGCCCCAGCATTTT